This entry describes one T cell receptor beta chain. Its antigen is not yet known. Per-base quality was not reported, and no clone a single base away is much larger than it. CDR1 and CDR2 (SGHDT, YYEEEE) derive from the germline V gene. From the cysteine up to the phenylalanine, the CDR3 has a length of 14 residues. Only the CDR3 region is kept as DNA, spanning 42 bases read in frame from base 1. V is clipped by 6 bases and J by 0 bases, and the sequence between their germline boundaries is 11 bases long. The data stem from a study of blood T cell repertoires in COVID-19 (dated by TCRdb to 2020 to 2021). About the investigation overall: Samples from collaborators originated in the United States, Italy and Spain and spanned both the acute and convalescent phases of COVID-19. Where HLA class I and class II types were available, the types were taken from metadata supplied by the sample provider, not from assay-based typing. A de-identified subject ID, COVID-19 status, age in years and sex were almost always included in the sample metadata. The repertoires were made available in a free public database intended to serve as a resource for research on the immune response to SARS-CoV-2. Samples were obtained from the ongoing ImmuneRACE study (first 160 participants) and from over 1,000 subjects provided by 6 global collaborators. Subjects who had been exposed to COVID-19, were actively infected with it, or had recovered from it provided the deeply sampled blood TCRbeta repertoires that made up the dataset. The material from the prospective study consisted of cDNA or gDNA derived from T cells, B-cell-depleted T cells, or PBMCs.

The immunoSEQ Assay, a bias-controlled multiplex PCR, was used to amplify TCRbeta CDR3 regions from genomic DNA. In the source study's methods: Nucleated cell counts per sample were estimated from amplification of reference gene primers within the assay. Sequence reads were collapsed and filtered to measure the absolute abundance of every unique TCRbeta CDR3 rearrangement. Productive Simpson clonality was computed per sample as the square root of Simpson's diversity index over productive rearrangements. TCRdb took this table from immuneACCESS and kept in-frame rearrangements with V and J called. Such tables lack part of the clones; where checked against another copy, unresolved V genes explain under half of the gap, and the rest is unexplained. The V and J calls and the clone size are those of that table, but D and trimming were determined from the DNA. Recorded for this sample are about 120,000 clones; 70% to 90% of them occurred a single time. The ten largest make up over 1.2% of the sample.

Collaborating institutions collected whole blood in K2EDTA tubes following their own protocols. For TCRbeta analysis, collaborators shipped samples in one of three forms: frozen whole blood, isolated PBMCs, or DNA extracted from either of those sample types. The full study reports these points: Clinical and demographic metadata were provided uncurated, with the amount varying by source and participant.

The V gene is TRBV5-6 and the J gene is TRBJ2-3; the D gene is not confidently resolved. The sequenced material came from peripheral blood. This sequence was found in a man aged 35 to 55 with acute or convalescent COVID-19. The sequenced DNA: TGTGCCAGCACCACACACCTTAGCACAGATACGCAGTATTTT. Its product reads: CASTTHLSTDTQYF.